This record concerns one TCR beta chain sequence. This sample stems from a study of T-cell reconstitution after alpha-beta-depleted transplantation in children. The CDR3 consists of 14 residues. Germline V lookup: CDR1 LGHDT, CDR2 YNNKEL (reference sequence). V was shortened by 0 bases and J by 12 bases, with 15 bases between the two germline ends. It was with unique molecular identifiers that the TCRbeta library was prepared. TCRdb re-called the PCR reads with MiXCR, one entry per CDR3 protein. Of 600,000 to 700,000 distinct CDR3 sequences listed, 16% are singletons. Here the sequenced sample was PBMCs from the stem cell graft donor, taken from the stem cell graft. The chain joins TRBV3-1 to TRBJ2-1; no clear D. The TCR comes from a human donor who donated a stem cell graft to a child with acute myeloid leukemia. This chain's CDR3 is CASSQDEKVLGQFF. The CDR3 nucleotides are TGTGCCAGCAGCCAAGATGAGAAAGTCTTGGGGCAGTTCTTC.